This T cell receptor (beta chain) was sequenced in a study of PD-1 blockade in classical Hodgkin lymphoma. Overall study: Patients were dosed intravenously with nivolumab at 3 mg/kg every 2 weeks. Study results and caveats: The baseline diversity of complete responders showed similarity to that of newly diagnosed patients.

Notes on this clone: As yet, its antigen is unknown.

CDR1 MNHEY and CDR2 SMNVEV come from the germline V gene (reference sequence). The CDR3 runs to 15 residues. The germline V and J ends were trimmed by 6 bases and 0 bases, with 12 bases remaining between them. Profiling relied on immunoSEQ multiplex PCR, and the TCRdb table lists in-frame clones only, not all of them. The data show about 50,000 clones, around 90% seen once. Stated time point: cycle 4 day 1 (C4D1), after less than 7 weeks of nivolumab. Exposure to brentuximab vedotin varied, and each patient had relapsed following autologous stem cell transplantation. This rearrangement joins TRBV27 to TRBJ2-4; D assignment may be TRBD1 or TRBD2 (5 bases each). The sample was peripheral blood mononuclear cells (PBMCs), taken before the fourth cycle of nivolumab. The sequence derives from a human donor with classical Hodgkin lymphoma. The CDR3 protein is CASSPRGIAKNIQYF. The CDR3 DNA is TGTGCCAGCAGCCCCCGGGGCATAGCCAAAAACATTCAGTACTTC.